What follows are 13 T cell receptor beta chains derived from one specimen sequenced in a study of PD-1 blockade in mismatch repair-deficient tumors. The assay was immunoSEQ multiplex PCR, and TCRdb's table has in-frame clones only and misses some. The data contain some 130,000 clones, roughly 90% of them seen just once; the ten biggest clones take up around 11%. The specimen comprised peripheral blood, sampled roughly 70 weeks after starting pembrolizumab. These receptors were taken from an adult with mismatch repair-deficient cancer.

Remarks on this clone: A read error may produce the germline difference seen at one junction end. Other DNA sequences in this specimen translate into the identical CDR3. This chain links TRBV7-8 with TRBJ2-1; no clear D gene. Germline V gene sequence: CDR1 SGHVS, CDR2 FQNEAQ. This CDR3 comprises 15 residues. The CDR3 nucleotides are TGCGCCAGCAGCCCCCATGCGGAAGTCAGAGATGAGCAGTTCTTC. This codes for CASSPHAEVRDEQFF.

This clone has just one count. The gene calls are TRBV7-9 and TRBJ1-1; D ambiguous. Trimming stripped 3 bases from V and 11 bases from J, with 13 bases between. CDR3 length: 12 residues. Germline V CDR1 and CDR2: SEHNR, FQNEAQ (reference sequence). The CDR3 DNA reads TGTGCCAGCAGCTTTTATGGGCCGGGGGCTTTCTTT. This encodes CASSFYGPGAFF.

The rearrangement joins TRBV7-8 to TRBJ1-1, with D tentatively TRBD1 (6 bases). The CDR3 covers 13 residues. CDR1 and CDR2 from the germline V gene are SGHVS and FQNEAQ. V dropped 5 bases and J dropped 7 bases, with 14 bases sitting between them. CDR3 sequence: CASSPTGRLEAFF. DNA of the CDR3: TGTGCCAGCAGCCCCACAGGGAGGCTTGAAGCTTTCTTT.

The CDR3 loop reads CASRTGAGDRTDTQYF. In nucleotides, the CDR3 is TGTGCCAGCAGGACAGGGGCGGGAGACCGCACAGATACGCAGTATTTT. V usage is TRBV7-9 and J usage is TRBJ2-3; the D gene is possibly TRBD1 (8 bases). V was clipped by 6 bases and J by 1 base, with 17 bases between them. The germline CDR1 and CDR2 sequences are SEHNR and FQNEAQ (reference sequence). This CDR3 has 16 amino acids. The whole variable domain, remainder taken from reference TRBV7-9 and TRBJ2-3, is DTGVSQNPRHKITKRGQNVTFRCDPISEHNRLYWYRQTLGQGPEFLTYFQNEAQLEKSRLLSDRFSAERPKGSFSTLEIQRTEQGDSAMYLCASRTGAGDRTDTQYFGPGTRLTVL.

The gene calls are TRBV28 and TRBJ2-7; tentatively, D is TRBD1 or TRBD2 (7 bases each). Looked up from germline, CDR1 is MDHEN and CDR2 is SYDVKM. This CDR3 is 15 amino acids long. Trimming took off 3 bases at V and 5 bases at J, with 17 bases between the two ends. The chain's CDR3 is CASSLLGGGVNEQYF. CDR3 DNA sequence: TGTGCCAGCAGTTTGCTGGGAGGGGGCGTCAACGAGCAGTACTTC.

V is TRBV13 and J is TRBJ2-4, with D unresolved. Trimming shortened V by 0 bases and J by 10 bases, and 10 bases separated the two germline ends. The CDR3 spans 13 residues. Germline V gene data show CDR1 as PRHDT and CDR2 as FYEKMQ (reference sequence). The CDR3 spells CASSLGSSTIQYF. CDR3 nucleotide sequence: TGTGCCAGCAGCTTAGGGTCTAGTACGATTCAGTACTTC. The whole variable domain, filled in from reference TRBV13 and TRBJ2-4, reads AAGVIQSPRHLIKEKRETATLKCYPIPRHDTVYWYQQGPGQDPQFLISFYEKMQSDKGSIPDRFSAQQFSDYHSELNMSSLELGDSALYFCASSLGSSTIQYFGAGTRLSVL.

The genes are TRBV6-5 and TRBJ2-7, with 10 bases identical to TRBD2. This CDR3 is built from 15 residues. Germline trimming cut 2 bases from V and 12 bases from J; bases unmatched to any gene: 13. From germline, CDR1 is MNHEY and CDR2 SVGAGI. CDR3 amino acids: CASSYTLSGRRNPYF. The CDR3 region has the DNA TGTGCCAGCAGTTACACACTTAGCGGGAGGAGGAACCCGTACTTC.

The gene calls are TRBV15 and TRBJ1-5; TRBD1 matches at 9 bases. This CDR3 contains 15 residues. Trimming took 1 base from V and 6 from J; bases not matched to a gene: 4. Germline CDR1 is LNHNV and CDR2 is YYDKDF (reference sequence). The CDR3 region has the DNA TGTGCCACCAGCAGAGTTGGACAGGGGTTTCAGCCCCAGCATTTT. It yields the protein CATSRVGQGFQPQHF.

The CDR3 sequence is CAGRGLVASGHYEQYF. The CDR3 nucleotides are TGTGCCGGCCGGGGGTTGGTAGCCTCCGGGCACTACGAGCAGTACTTC. The V gene is TRBV2, the J gene TRBJ2-7; D is perhaps TRBD2 (6 bases). Per germline, CDR1 SNHLY and CDR2 FYNNEI. CDR3 size: 16 residues. Trimming left V 11 bases short and J 3 bases short, with 26 bases between. Full variable domain (remainder filled in from reference TRBV2 and TRBJ2-7): EPEVTQTPSHQVTQMGQEVILRCVPISNHLYFYWYRQILGQKVEFLVSFYNNEISEKSEIFDDQFSVERPDGSNFTLKIRSTKLEDSAMYFCAGRGLVASGHYEQYFGPGTRLTVT.

The V call is TRBV7-8, the J call TRBJ2-6; D not resolved. Trimming took off 0 bases at V and 0 bases at J, with 12 bases between the two ends. CDR3 length: 18 residues. Germline V CDR1 and CDR2: SGHVS, FQNEAQ. The CDR3 sequence is CASSLAWATRSGANVLTF. The CDR3 DNA reads TGTGCCAGCAGCTTAGCGTGGGCCACTCGCTCTGGGGCCAACGTCCTGACTTTC.

The chain joins TRBV6-4 to TRBJ2-1, with 11 nucleotides matching TRBD2. V gave up 2 bases and J gave up 9 bases; unmatched junction bases: 3. This CDR3 has 14 residues. CDR1 MRHNA and CDR2 SNTAGT come from the germline V gene. CDR3 loop: CASSDTSGSAEQFF. The CDR3 coding sequence is TGTGCCAGCAGTGACACTAGCGGGAGTGCTGAGCAGTTCTTC.

The J gene is TRBJ2-5, the V gene TRBV11-2, with unresolved D. V gave up 3 bases and J gave up 2 bases, with 1 base separating them. Germline assignment: CDR1 SGHAT and CDR2 FQNNGV. The CDR3 is 11 residues long. CDR3 sequence: CASSLQETQYF. CDR3 nucleotide sequence: TGTGCCAGCAGCTTGCAAGAGACCCAGTACTTC. The whole variable domain, remainder taken from reference TRBV11-2 and TRBJ2-5, is EAGVAQSPRYKIIEKRQSVAFWCNPISGHATLYWYQQILGQGPKLLIQFQNNGVVDDSQLPKDRFSAERLKGVDSTLKIQPAKLEDSAVYLCASSLQETQYFGPGTRLLVL.

The chain recombines TRBV10-3 with TRBJ2-2; the match to TRBD1 covers 9 bases. This CDR3 has 15 residues. V trimming: 10 bases; J trimming: 3 bases; junction bases outside the gene matches: 9. CDR1 ENHRY and CDR2 SYGVKD come from the germline V gene. The CDR3, as DNA: TGTGCCACCTATACAGGGGGCGAGGACACCGGGGAGCTGTTTTTT. As protein: CATYTGGEDTGELFF.